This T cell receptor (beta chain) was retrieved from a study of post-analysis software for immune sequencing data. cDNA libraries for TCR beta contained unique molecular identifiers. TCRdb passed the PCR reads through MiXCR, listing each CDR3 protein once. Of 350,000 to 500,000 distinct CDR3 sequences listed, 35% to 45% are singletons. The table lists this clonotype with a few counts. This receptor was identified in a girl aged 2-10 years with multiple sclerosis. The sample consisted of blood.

The CDR3 DNA follows: TGTGCCAGCAGTTTCTTAGGGAGCAATCAGCCCCAGCATTTT. Its translation is CASSFLGSNQPQHF. The genes are TRBV28 and TRBJ1-5; D remains ambiguous. Germline V gene sequence: CDR1 MDHEN, CDR2 SYDVKM. This CDR3 has 14 residues. The V end was cut by 3 bases, the J end by 1 base, with 7 bases between.